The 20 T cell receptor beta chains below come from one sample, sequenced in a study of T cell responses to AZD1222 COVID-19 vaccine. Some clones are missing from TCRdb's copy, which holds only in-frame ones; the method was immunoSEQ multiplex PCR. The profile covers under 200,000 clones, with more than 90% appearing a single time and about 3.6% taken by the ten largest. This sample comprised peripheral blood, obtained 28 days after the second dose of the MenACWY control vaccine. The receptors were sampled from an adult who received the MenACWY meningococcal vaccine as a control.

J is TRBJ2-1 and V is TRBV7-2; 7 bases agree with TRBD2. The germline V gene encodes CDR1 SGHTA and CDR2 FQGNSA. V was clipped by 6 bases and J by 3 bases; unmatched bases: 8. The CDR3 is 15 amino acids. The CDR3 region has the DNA TGTGCCAGCAGGCGGGGGACGGACAACTACAATGAGCAGTTCTTC. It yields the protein CASRRGTDNYNEQFF. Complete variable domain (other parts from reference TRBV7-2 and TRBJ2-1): GAGVSQSPSNKVTEKGKDVELRCDPISGHTALYWYRQSLGQGLEFLIYFQGNSAPDKSGLPSDRFSAERTGGSVSTLTIQRTQQEDSAVYLCASRRGTDNYNEQFFGPGTRLTVL.

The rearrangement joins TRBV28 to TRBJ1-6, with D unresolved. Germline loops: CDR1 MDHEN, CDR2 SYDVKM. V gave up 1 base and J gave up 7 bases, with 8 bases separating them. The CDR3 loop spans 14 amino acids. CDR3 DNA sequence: TGTGCCAGCAGTTTATATGTGGGGAATTCACCCCTCCACTTT. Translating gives CASSLYVGNSPLHF.

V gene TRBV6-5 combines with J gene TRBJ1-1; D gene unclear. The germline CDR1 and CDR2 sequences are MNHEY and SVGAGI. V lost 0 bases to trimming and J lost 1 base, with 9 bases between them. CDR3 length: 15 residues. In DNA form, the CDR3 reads TGTGCCAGCAGTTACTCGAGTCACCCGAACACTGAAGCTTTCTTT. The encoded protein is CASSYSSHPNTEAFF.

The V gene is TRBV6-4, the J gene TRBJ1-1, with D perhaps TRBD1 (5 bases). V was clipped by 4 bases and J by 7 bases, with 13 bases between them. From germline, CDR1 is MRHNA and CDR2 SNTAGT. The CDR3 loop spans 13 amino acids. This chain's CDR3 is CASSALEGDEAFF. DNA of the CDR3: TGTGCCAGCAGTGCCCTAGAAGGGGATGAAGCTTTCTTT.

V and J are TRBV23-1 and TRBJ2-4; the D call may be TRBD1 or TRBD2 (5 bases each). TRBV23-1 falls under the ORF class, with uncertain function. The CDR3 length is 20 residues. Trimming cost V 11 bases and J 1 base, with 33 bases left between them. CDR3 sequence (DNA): TGCGCCTTTCATCCGCTCGGGGACCGGGGATACAAAGCGGCCAAAAACATTCAGTACTTC. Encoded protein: CAFHPLGDRGYKAAKNIQYF.

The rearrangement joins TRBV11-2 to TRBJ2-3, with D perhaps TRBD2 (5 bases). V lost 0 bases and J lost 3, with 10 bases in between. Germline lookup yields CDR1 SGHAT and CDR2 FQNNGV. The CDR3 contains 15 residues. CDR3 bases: TGTGCCAGCAGCTTAGATGGGAGTTTAACAGATACGCAGTATTTT. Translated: CASSLDGSLTDTQYF.

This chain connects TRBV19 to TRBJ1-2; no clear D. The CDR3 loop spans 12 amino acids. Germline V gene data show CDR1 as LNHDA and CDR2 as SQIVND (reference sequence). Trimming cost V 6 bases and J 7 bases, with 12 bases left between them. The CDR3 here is CASSVGFSGYTF. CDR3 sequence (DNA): TGTGCCAGTAGCGTCGGCTTCTCTGGCTACACCTTC.

The CDR3 DNA reads as TGTGCCAGCAGGGGAGCTGGGACAGGGAACGAAAAACTGTTTTTT. Amino acid sequence: CASRGAGTGNEKLFF. The chain carries TRBV7-9 and TRBJ1-4, with 9 bases that match TRBD1. From germline, CDR1 is SEHNR and CDR2 FQNEAQ (reference sequence). This CDR3 region has 15 residues. The V and J ends lost 6 bases and 8 bases, in that order; junction bases with no gene match: 10.

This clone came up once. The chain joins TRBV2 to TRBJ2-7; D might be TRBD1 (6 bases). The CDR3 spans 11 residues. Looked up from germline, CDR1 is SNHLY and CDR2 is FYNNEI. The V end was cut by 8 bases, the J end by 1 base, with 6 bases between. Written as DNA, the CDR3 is TGTGCCAGCGGACAGTCCTACGAGCAGTACTTC. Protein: CASGQSYEQYF.

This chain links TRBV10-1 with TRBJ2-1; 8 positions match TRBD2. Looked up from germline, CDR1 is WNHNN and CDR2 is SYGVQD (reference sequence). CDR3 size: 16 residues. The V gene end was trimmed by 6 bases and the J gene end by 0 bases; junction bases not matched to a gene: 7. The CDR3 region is CASRAAGGYSYNEQFF. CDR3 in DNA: TGCGCCAGCAGGGCCGCGGGGGGCTACTCCTACAATGAGCAGTTCTTC.

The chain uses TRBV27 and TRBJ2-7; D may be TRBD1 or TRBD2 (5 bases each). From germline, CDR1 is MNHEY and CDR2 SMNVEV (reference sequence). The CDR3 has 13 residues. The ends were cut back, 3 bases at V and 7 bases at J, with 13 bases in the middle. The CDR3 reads CASSFLQGGEQYF. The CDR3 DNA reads TGTGCCAGCAGTTTTTTGCAGGGCGGGGAGCAGTACTTC.

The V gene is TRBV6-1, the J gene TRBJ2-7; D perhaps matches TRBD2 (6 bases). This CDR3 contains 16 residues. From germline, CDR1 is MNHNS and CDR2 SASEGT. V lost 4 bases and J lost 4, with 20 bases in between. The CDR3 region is CASSGAVRERWYEQYF. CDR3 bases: TGTGCCAGCAGTGGGGCAGTCCGGGAGAGATGGTACGAGCAGTACTTC.

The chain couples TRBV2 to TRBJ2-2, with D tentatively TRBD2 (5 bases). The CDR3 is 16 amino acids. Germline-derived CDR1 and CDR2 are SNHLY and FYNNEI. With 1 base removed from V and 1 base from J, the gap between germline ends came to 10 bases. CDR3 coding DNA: TGTGCCAGCAGTGAAGGGCTACTAGGGAACACCGGGGAGCTGTTTTTT. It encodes CASSEGLLGNTGELFF.

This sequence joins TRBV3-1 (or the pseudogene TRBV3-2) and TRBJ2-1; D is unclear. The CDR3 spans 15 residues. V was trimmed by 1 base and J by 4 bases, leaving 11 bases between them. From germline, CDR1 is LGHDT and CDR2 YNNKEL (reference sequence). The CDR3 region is CASSQVMTLYNEQFF. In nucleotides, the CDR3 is TGTGCCAGCAGCCAAGTAATGACCTTATACAATGAGCAGTTCTTC.

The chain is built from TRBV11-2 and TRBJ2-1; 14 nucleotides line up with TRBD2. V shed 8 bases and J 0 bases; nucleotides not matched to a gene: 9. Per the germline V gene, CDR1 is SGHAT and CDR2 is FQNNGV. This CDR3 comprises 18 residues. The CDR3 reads CASGAGTSGGSSYNEQFF. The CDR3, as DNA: TGTGCCAGCGGGGCTGGGACTAGCGGGGGAAGCTCCTACAATGAGCAGTTCTTC.

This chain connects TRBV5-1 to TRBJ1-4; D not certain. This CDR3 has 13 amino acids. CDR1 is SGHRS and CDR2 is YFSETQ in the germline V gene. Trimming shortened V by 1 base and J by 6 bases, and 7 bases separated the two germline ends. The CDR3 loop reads CASSLSRDEKLFF. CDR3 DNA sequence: TGCGCCAGCAGCTTGAGCAGAGATGAAAAACTGTTTTTT.

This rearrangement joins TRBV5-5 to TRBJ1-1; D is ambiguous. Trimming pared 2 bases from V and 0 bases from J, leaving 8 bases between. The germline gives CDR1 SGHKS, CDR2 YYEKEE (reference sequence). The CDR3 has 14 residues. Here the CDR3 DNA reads TGTGCCAGCAGCTTCTTGGATCTGAACACTGAAGCTTTCTTT. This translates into CASSFLDLNTEAFF.

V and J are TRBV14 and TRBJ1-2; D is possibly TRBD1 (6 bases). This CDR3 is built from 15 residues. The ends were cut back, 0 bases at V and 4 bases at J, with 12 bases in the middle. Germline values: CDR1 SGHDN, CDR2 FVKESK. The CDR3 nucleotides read TGTGCCAGCAGCCAAGACCACGGACAGCCCTATGGCTACACCTTC. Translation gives CASSQDHGQPYGYTF.

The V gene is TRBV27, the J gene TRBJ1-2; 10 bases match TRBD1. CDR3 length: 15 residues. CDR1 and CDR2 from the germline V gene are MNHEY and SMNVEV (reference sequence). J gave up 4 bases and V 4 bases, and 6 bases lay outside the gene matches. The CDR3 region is CASSSDRGEGYGYTF. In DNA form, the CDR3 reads TGTGCCAGCAGTTCGGACAGGGGGGAAGGCTATGGCTACACCTTC.

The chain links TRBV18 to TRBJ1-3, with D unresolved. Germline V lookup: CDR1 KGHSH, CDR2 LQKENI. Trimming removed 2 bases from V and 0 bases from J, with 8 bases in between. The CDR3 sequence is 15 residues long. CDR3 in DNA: TGTGCCAGCTCACCAAACCCGAACTCTGGAAACACCATATATTTT. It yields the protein CASSPNPNSGNTIYF.